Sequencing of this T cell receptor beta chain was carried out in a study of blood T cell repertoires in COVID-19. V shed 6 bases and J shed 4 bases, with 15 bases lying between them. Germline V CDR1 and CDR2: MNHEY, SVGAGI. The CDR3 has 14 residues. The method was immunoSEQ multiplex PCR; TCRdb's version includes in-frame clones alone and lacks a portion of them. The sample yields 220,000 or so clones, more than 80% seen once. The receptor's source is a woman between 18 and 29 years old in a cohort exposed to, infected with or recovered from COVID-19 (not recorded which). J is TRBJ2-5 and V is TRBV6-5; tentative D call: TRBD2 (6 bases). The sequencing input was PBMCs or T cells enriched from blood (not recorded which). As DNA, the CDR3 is TGTGCCAGCAGAGGGCTCGGGGGTAGAGAGACCCAGTACTTC. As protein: CASRGLGGRETQYF.